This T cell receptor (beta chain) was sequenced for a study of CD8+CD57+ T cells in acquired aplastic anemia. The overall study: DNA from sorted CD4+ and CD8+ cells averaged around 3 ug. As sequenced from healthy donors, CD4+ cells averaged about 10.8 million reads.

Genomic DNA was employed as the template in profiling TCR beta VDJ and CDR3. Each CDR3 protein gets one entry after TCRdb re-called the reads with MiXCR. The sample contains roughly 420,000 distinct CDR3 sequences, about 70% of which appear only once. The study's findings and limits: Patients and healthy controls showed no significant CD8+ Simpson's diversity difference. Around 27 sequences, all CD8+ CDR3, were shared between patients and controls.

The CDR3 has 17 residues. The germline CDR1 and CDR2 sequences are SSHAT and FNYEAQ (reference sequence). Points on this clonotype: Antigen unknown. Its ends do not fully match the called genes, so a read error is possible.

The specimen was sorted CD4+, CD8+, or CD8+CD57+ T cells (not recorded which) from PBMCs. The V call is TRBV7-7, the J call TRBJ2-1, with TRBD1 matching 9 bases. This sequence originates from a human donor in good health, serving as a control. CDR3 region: CASSLVPTGGSYNEQFF. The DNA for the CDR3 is TGTGCTAGCAGCTTAGTCCCGACAGGGGGTTCCTACAATGAGCAGTTCTTC. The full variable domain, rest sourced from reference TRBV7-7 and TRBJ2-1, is GAGVSQSPRYKVTKRGQDVTLRCDPISSHATLYWYQQALGQGPEFLTYFNYEAQPDKSGLPSDRFSAERPEGSISTLTIQRTEQRDSAMYRCASSLVPTGGSYNEQFFGPGTRLTVL.